Below are 8 T cell receptor beta chains sequenced from a single sample in a study of cytomegalovirus exposure and HLA in healthy donors. PCR used 60 Vbeta primers and 13 Jbeta primers. Using immunoSEQ multiplex PCR, the repertoire was profiled, and TCRdb retains in-frame clones only, with some absent. The repertoire includes more than 85,000 clones, about three quarters of them detected once, and around 15% sits in the top ten. The specimen was PBMCs. Source of these receptors: a woman aged 50 to 60 in good health and CMV-seropositive.

The chain links TRBV19 to TRBJ2-1, with TRBD2 as a possible D gene (6 bases). CDR3 length: 15 residues. Germline V CDR1 and CDR2: LNHDA, SQIVND (reference sequence). V dropped 3 bases and J dropped 3 bases, with 12 bases sitting between them. This chain's CDR3 is CASSIMGGDYNEQFF. CDR3 in DNA: TGTGCCAGTAGTATCATGGGGGGAGACTACAATGAGCAGTTCTTC. Based on the CDR3 plus reference TRBV19 and TRBJ2-1, the full variable domain is DGGITQSPKYLFRKEGQNVTLSCEQNLNHDAMYWYRQDPGQGLRLIYYSQIVNDFQKGDIAEGYSVSREKKESFPLTVTSAQKNPTAFYLCASSIMGGDYNEQFFGPGTRLTVL.

A few counts support this clone. The chain recombines TRBV19 with TRBJ1-3; the D gene is possibly TRBD1 (6 bases). Germline loops: CDR1 LNHDA, CDR2 SQIVND (reference sequence). The CDR3 extends over 15 amino acids. The ends were cut back, 7 bases at V and 0 bases at J, with 13 bases in the middle. CDR3 DNA: TGTGCCAGTATTAATACAGGGCCCTCTGGAAACACCATATATTTT. Protein product: CASINTGPSGNTIYF.

V and J are TRBV2 and TRBJ2-3; 7 nucleotides match TRBD2. The germline CDR1 and CDR2 sequences are SNHLY and FYNNEI. The CDR3 contains 16 residues. The ends lost 5 bases at V and 2 bases at J; junction bases unmatched: 10. The DNA of the CDR3 is TGTGCCAGCAGTCCACGGGCGGGAGTCTTCACAGATACGCAGTATTTT. Translated: CASSPRAGVFTDTQYF.

CDR3 coding DNA: TGTGCCAGCAGCCACGGGACAGGAGATCAGCCCCAGCATTTT. Amino acids: CASSHGTGDQPQHF. The J gene is TRBJ1-5, the V gene TRBV4-2; TRBD1 matches 8 bases. Germline CDR1 and CDR2: LGHNA and YNFKEQ. The ends lost 3 bases at V and 5 bases at J; junction bases unmatched: 3. The CDR3 contains 14 residues.

The rearrangement uses TRBV28 and TRBJ2-7; maybe TRBD2 (5 bases). V gave up 5 bases and J gave up 3 bases, with 8 bases separating them. The CDR3 has 12 residues. Germline V lookup: CDR1 MDHEN, CDR2 SYDVKM. CDR3 loop: CASSRDFYEQYF. CDR3 sequence (DNA): TGTGCCAGCAGTCGGGATTTCTACGAGCAGTACTTC.

This rearrangement joins TRBV19 to TRBJ2-1; 7 bases agree with TRBD2. The germline V gene encodes CDR1 LNHDA and CDR2 SQIVND (reference sequence). J gave up 3 bases and V 6 bases, and 5 bases lay outside the gene matches. The CDR3 contains 14 residues. The CDR3 DNA sequence: TGTGCCAGTAGGGGGCGGGAGAGCTACAATGAGCAGTTCTTC. Translation: CASRGRESYNEQFF. The variable domain in full, with the rest retrieved from reference TRBV19 and TRBJ2-1, is DGGITQSPKYLFRKEGQNVTLSCEQNLNHDAMYWYRQDPGQGLRLIYYSQIVNDFQKGDIAEGYSVSREKKESFPLTVTSAQKNPTAFYLCASRGRESYNEQFFGPGTRLTVL.

This clone was seen a handful of times. The V call is TRBV5-1, the J call TRBJ2-5; perhaps TRBD1 as D (5 bases). The CDR3 totals 14 residues. Germline V gives CDR1 SGHRS, CDR2 YFSETQ. V lost 2 bases to trimming and J lost 1 base, with 9 bases between them. Here the CDR3 DNA reads TGCGCCAGCAGCTTCACAGGCGTCCAAGAGACCCAGTACTTC. As protein: CASSFTGVQETQYF.

The rearrangement joins TRBV28 to TRBJ1-3; 7 nucleotides align to TRBD1. The CDR3 consists of 13 residues. V lost 6 bases to trimming and J lost 2 bases; unmatched junction nucleotides: 1. Germline V CDR1 and CDR2: MDHEN, SYDVKM. Written as DNA, the CDR3 is TGTGCCAGCAGCGGACAGGCTGGAAACACCATATATTTT. Its translation: CASSGQAGNTIYF.